This is a list of T cell receptor beta chains from one sample in a study of CXCR3-negative and CXCR3-positive naive CD8 T cells. TCRdb processed the 5' RACE reads again and assigns one entry to each CDR3 protein, with no DNA. In total, the table holds about 38,000 distinct CDR3 sequences. Material for sequencing was memory CD8+ T cells from blood. These receptors were obtained from a human donor in good health. Some clones in this sample may be carry-over from other donors' samples. CDR3s include the opening cysteine and the closing phenylalanine or tryptophan. Fields, in order: clone size, J gene, V gene, CDR3 protein. Size is omitted from some rows. Given values are once, few, many or a class for expanded clones.

size: -; J: TRBJ2-7; V: TRBV28; CDR3: CASTIRGYEQYF
size: -; J: TRBJ2-7; V: TRBV25-1; CDR3: CAIADRKNEQYF
size: -; J: TRBJ2-7; V: TRBV6-5; CDR3: CASSSIDRTQYF
size: -; J: TRBJ1-4; V: TRBV25-1; CDR3: CASSEWGTVREKLFF
size: -; J: TRBJ1-2; V: TRBV5-1; CDR3: CASSADEPQIYGYTF
size: medium-sized; J: TRBJ2-4; V: TRBV14; CDR3: CASSHATGVGKNIQYF
size: -; J: TRBJ2-7; V: TRBV7-9; CDR3: CASSYDYEQYF
size: -; J: TRBJ2-5; V: TRBV29-1; CDR3: CSVTGFDQTQYF
size: -; J: TRBJ1-3; V: TRBV28; CDR3: CASSPGLSASGNTIYF
size: -; J: TRBJ2-3; V: TRBV4-2; CDR3: CASSQDGLDTSTDMQYF
size: -; J: TRBJ2-2; V: TRBV14; CDR3: CASLRTGTNTGELFF
size: -; J: TRBJ2-7; V: TRBV5-1; CDR3: CASSSPQGGESYEQYF
size: -; J: TRBJ1-1; V: TRBV20-1; CDR3: CSARGDRGHLEAFF
size: -; J: TRBJ2-5; V: TRBV7-9; CDR3: CASSTQRGGGETQYF
size: -; J: TRBJ2-7; V: TRBV12-3/TRBV12-4; CDR3: CASRGDTLPYEQYF
size: -; J: TRBJ2-7; V: TRBV13; CDR3: CASSPGQGPYEQYF
size: -; J: TRBJ2-7; V: TRBV20-1; CDR3: CSARGETYEQYF
size: -; J: TRBJ2-2; V: TRBV5-1; CDR3: CASSYEAWRGASTGELFF
size: -; J: TRBJ2-2; V: TRBV27; CDR3: CASSLGVVGGELFF
size: -; J: TRBJ2-7; V: TRBV30; CDR3: CAWSLSTDEQYF
size: -; J: TRBJ2-1; V: TRBV29-1; CDR3: CSVTSGMVDEQFF
size: -; J: TRBJ2-3; V: TRBV5-4; CDR3: CASSLTAGGADTQYF
size: -; J: TRBJ2-3; V: TRBV6-5; CDR3: CASSYLASSTDTQYF
size: medium-sized; J: TRBJ2-3; V: TRBV6-2/TRBV6-3; CDR3: CASSLTSGGADTQYF
size: -; J: TRBJ2-2; V: TRBV29-1; CDR3: CAGGQGANTGELFF
size: -; J: TRBJ2-1; V: TRBV6-5; CDR3: CASSYSTRPLDEQFF
size: -; J: TRBJ2-5; V: TRBV9; CDR3: CASSGTSGGQETQYF